This TCR beta chain was obtained from a study of T cell repertoires in cytomegalovirus infection. Study-wide background: It can be stated that public TCR beta signatures indicated CMV infection as well as a matching HLA type.

Points from the study as a whole: Carriers of CMV plus the relevant HLA were identified by cumulative public TCR beta family frequency.

This clonotype was counted at least ten times. Antigen specificity is unknown. TCRdb processed the reads anew with MiXCR; each CDR3 protein has one entry. The sample lists 310,000 or so distinct CDR3 sequences, under 30% occurring once. Germline CDR1 reads SGHTA; CDR2 reads FQGNSA. CDR3 length: 15 residues. Germline trimming cut 4 bases from V and 1 base from J; bases unmatched to any gene: 3. The sample comprised PBMCs. The chain links TRBV7-2 to TRBJ2-1, with 8 bases matching TRBD1. The clonotype originates from a human donor in good health (CMV status not recorded). Some clones in this sample may be carry-over from other donors' samples. The CDR3 DNA follows: TGTGCCAGCAGCTCCCGGGACAGGTCCTACAATGAGCAGTTCTTC. The encoded protein is CASSSRDRSYNEQFF.